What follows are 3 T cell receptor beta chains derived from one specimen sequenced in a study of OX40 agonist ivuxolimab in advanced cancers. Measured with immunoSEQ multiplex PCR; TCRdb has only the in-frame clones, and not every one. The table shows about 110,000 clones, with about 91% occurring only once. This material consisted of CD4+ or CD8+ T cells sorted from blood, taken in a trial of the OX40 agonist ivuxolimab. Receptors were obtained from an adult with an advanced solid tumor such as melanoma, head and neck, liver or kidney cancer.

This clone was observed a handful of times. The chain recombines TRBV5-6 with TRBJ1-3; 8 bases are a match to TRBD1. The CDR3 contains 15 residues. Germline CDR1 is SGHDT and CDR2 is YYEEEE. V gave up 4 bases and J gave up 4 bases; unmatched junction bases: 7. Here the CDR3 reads CASSRQGWGGNTIYF. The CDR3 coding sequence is TGTGCCAGCAGCAGACAGGGGTGGGGCGGAAACACCATATATTTT.

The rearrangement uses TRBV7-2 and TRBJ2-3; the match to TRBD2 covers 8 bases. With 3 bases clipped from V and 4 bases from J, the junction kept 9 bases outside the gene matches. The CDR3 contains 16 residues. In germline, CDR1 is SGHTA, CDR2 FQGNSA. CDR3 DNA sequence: TGTGCCAGCAGCTTCTTAGCGGGAACCGCAGCAGATACGCAGTATTTT. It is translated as CASSFLAGTAADTQYF.

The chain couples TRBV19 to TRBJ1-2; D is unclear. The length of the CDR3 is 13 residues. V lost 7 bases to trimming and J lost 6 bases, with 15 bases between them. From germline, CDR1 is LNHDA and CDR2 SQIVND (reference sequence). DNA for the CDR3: TGTGCCAGTAAGTACGGGTCCGACCATGGCTACACCTTC. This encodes CASKYGSDHGYTF.